Sequencing of this T cell receptor beta chain was carried out in a study of blood T cell repertoires in COVID-19. About the study: Italy, Spain and the United States were the sources of the convalescent and acute COVID-19 samples. Sources were T cells, B-cell-depleted T cells, or PBMCs; the material itself was cDNA or gDNA.

Seattle patients were enrolled while actively infected and followed longitudinally. The CDR3 has 15 residues. Germline V gene sequence: CDR1 KGHSY, CDR2 FQNENV. Trimming took 3 bases from V and 5 from J; bases not matched to a gene: 7. Study processing details: Reference gene primer amplification gave nucleated cell count estimates. Profiling relied on immunoSEQ multiplex PCR, and the TCRdb table lists in-frame clones only, not all of them. That table supplies the V and J calls and clone size; D and trimming were determined from the DNA. Among about 530,000 clones listed, roughly nine tenths were seen once.

This chain joins TRBV16 and TRBJ2-5; 9 positions match TRBD1. The source is a woman between 50 and 59 years old with COVID-19, enrolled during active disease. The specimen was peripheral blood. CDR3 coding DNA: TGTGCCAGCAGCCACCCCGGGACAGGGATCGAGACCCAGTACTTC. Its protein is CASSHPGTGIETQYF.